This T cell receptor beta chain derives from a study of blood T cell repertoires in COVID-19. The assay was immunoSEQ multiplex PCR, and TCRdb's table has in-frame clones only and misses some. The table records around 220,000 clones, approximately 79% of them present only once. This clone has a single count. V gave up 7 bases and J gave up 0 bases, with 13 bases separating them. The CDR3 has 15 residues. Per germline, CDR1 MNHEY and CDR2 SVGAGI. This receptor was taken from a woman aged 40 to 50 with active or convalescent COVID-19. The sequenced sample was peripheral blood. The genes are TRBV6-5 and TRBJ1-5; perhaps TRBD1 as D (5 bases). CDR3 sequence: CASNRLRISNQPQHF. The DNA for the CDR3 is TGTGCCAGCAACAGGTTACGGATTAGCAATCAGCCCCAGCATTTT.